The 22 T cell receptor beta chains below were found in one sample sequenced in a study of shared clonotypes between healthy human individuals. Clones were read by immunoSEQ multiplex PCR, and TCRdb kept only the in-frame ones, dropping some. The table records about 1,900,000 clones, about 95% of them present only once. Naive CD8 isolation took CD45RO-negative cells positively selected for CCR7 and excluded terminally differentiated effector memory CD45RA+ cells. The sample comprised naive CD8+ T cells sorted from blood. The receptors were sampled from a man in his late teens or twenties in good health.

The V call is TRBV19, the J call TRBJ2-7, with a tentative D call TRBD1 (5 bases). Deletions cut 1 base from V and 2 bases from J, with 6 bases between. In germline, CDR1 is LNHDA, CDR2 SQIVND (reference sequence). The CDR3 totals 13 residues. The CDR3 spells CASSIVDTYEQYF. As DNA, the CDR3 is TGTGCCAGTAGTATAGTGGACACCTACGAGCAGTACTTC. The full variable domain, completed using reference TRBV19 and TRBJ2-7, is DGGITQSPKYLFRKEGQNVTLSCEQNLNHDAMYWYRQDPGQGLRLIYYSQIVNDFQKGDIAEGYSVSREKKESFPLTVTSAQKNPTAFYLCASSIVDTYEQYFGPGTRLTVT.

For this clone: Other DNA sequences from this sample encode an identical CDR3 as well. V usage is TRBV9 and J usage is TRBJ2-2, with D unclear. The CDR3 is 13 residues long. Germline-derived CDR1 and CDR2 are SGDLS and YYNGEE. The V end lost 0 bases, the J end lost 4 bases, and 4 bases lay between the germline ends. Here the CDR3 reads CASSVEATGELFF. The CDR3 nucleotides are TGTGCCAGCAGCGTAGAAGCCACCGGGGAGCTGTTTTTT.

The chain couples TRBV10-2 to TRBJ2-1; no clear D gene. Germline CDR1 WSHSY, CDR2 SAAADI. Trimming stripped 2 bases from V and 7 bases from J, with 6 bases between. The CDR3 is 12 amino acids. CDR3 region: CASSEELNEQFF. The CDR3 DNA sequence: TGCGCCAGCAGTGAGGAGCTGAATGAGCAGTTCTTC.

This chain joins TRBV2 and TRBJ2-5; D possibly corresponds to TRBD2 (5 bases). The CDR3 is made up of 12 amino acids. CDR1 and CDR2 from the germline V gene are SNHLY and FYNNEI. The V end was cut by 7 bases, the J end by 5 bases, with 11 bases between. The CDR3 region is CASNEGEETQYF. CDR3 nucleotide sequence: TGTGCCAGCAATGAGGGTGAGGAGACCCAGTACTTC.

The rearrangement joins TRBV10-2 to TRBJ2-7; D perhaps matches TRBD2 (7 bases). Germline V gives CDR1 WSHSY, CDR2 SAAADI. The CDR3 runs 14 residues. V shed 7 bases and J shed 5 bases, with 18 bases lying between them. The CDR3 nucleotides are TGCGCCAGCACGAGGGGGGGAGGCCGGGACGAGCAGTACTTC. Translated: CASTRGGGRDEQYF.

This chain links TRBV27 with TRBJ1-1; D not certain. Germline lookup yields CDR1 MNHEY and CDR2 SMNVEV (reference sequence). The ends were cut back, 5 bases at V and 1 base at J, with 17 bases in the middle. The length of the CDR3 is 16 residues. The CDR3, as DNA: TGTGCCAGCAGTCTCGACCGACCCAGGCCGAACACTGAAGCTTTCTTT. Protein: CASSLDRPRPNTEAFF.

V gene TRBV7-9 combines with J gene TRBJ1-6; the D is unclear. This CDR3 has 16 amino acids. V was shortened by 6 bases and J by 0 bases, with 12 bases between the two germline ends. Per the germline V gene, CDR1 is SEHNR and CDR2 is FQNEAQ (reference sequence). The CDR3 bases are TGTGCCAGCAGTAACCAGGCCATCTCCTATAATTCACCCCTCCACTTT. This encodes CASSNQAISYNSPLHF.

This sequence joins TRBV6-5 and TRBJ1-3; D not certain. CDR1 is MNHEY, CDR2 SVGAGI, per germline. The CDR3 runs 15 residues. The V end was cut by 0 bases, the J end by 2 bases, with 8 bases between. The CDR3 DNA reads as TGTGCCAGCAGTTACTCTGCCGGCCCTGGAAACACCATATATTTT. Protein product: CASSYSAGPGNTIYF.

In this sample, this clone turned up once. In DNA, the CDR3 is TGTGCCAGCAGCTTGGGAGGGTTCTCCTACGAGCAGTACTTC. The encoded protein is CASSLGGFSYEQYF. This chain joins TRBV5-4 and TRBJ2-7, with D possibly being TRBD2 (5 bases). V shed 0 bases and J shed 0 bases, with 7 bases lying between them. Germline-derived CDR1 and CDR2 are SGHNT and YYREEE (reference sequence). The CDR3 length is 14 residues.

This clone has only a few counts. The chain is built from TRBV7-9 and TRBJ1-6; the D gene is possibly TRBD1 (5 bases). This CDR3 spans 15 amino acids. Trimming shortened V by 2 bases and J by 10 bases, and 15 bases separated the two germline ends. Per germline, CDR1 SEHNR and CDR2 FQNEAQ (reference sequence). DNA for the CDR3: TGTGCCAGCAGCTTAACGGGGCAGGGAGAATCACCCCTCCACTTT. Residues: CASSLTGQGESPLHF.

Of note for this clone: In the same sample, other DNA sequences code for this CDR3. The chain couples TRBV27 to TRBJ2-7, with D unresolved. V gave up 2 bases and J gave up 3 bases, with 8 bases separating them. Germline V gives CDR1 MNHEY, CDR2 SMNVEV (reference sequence). The CDR3 has 13 amino acids. CDR3 in amino acids: CASSLGRDYEQYF. CDR3 DNA: TGTGCCAGCAGTTTAGGAAGAGACTACGAGCAGTACTTC.

The rearrangement uses TRBV2 and TRBJ1-1; no firm D call. The CDR3 is made up of 14 amino acids. CDR1 is SNHLY and CDR2 is FYNNEI in the germline V gene. V shed 7 bases and J shed 5 bases, with 17 bases lying between them. This CDR3 is CASNSPPLRTEAFF. Here the CDR3 DNA reads TGTGCCAGCAACTCCCCCCCTCTGAGGACTGAAGCTTTCTTT.

V is TRBV4-1 and J is TRBJ2-7; D is possibly TRBD2 (6 bases). The V gene lost 0 bases and the J gene lost 3 bases, with 12 bases spanning the gap. The CDR3 totals 15 residues. Germline V lookup: CDR1 MGHRA, CDR2 YSYEKL. CDR3 DNA: TGCGCCAGCAGCCAAGATCTCAGGGAGGACTACGAGCAGTACTTC. Its translation is CASSQDLREDYEQYF.

V gene TRBV6-5 combines with J gene TRBJ2-1; D remains ambiguous. Trimming cost V 11 bases and J 13 bases, with 18 bases left between them. Germline V lookup: CDR1 MNHEY, CDR2 SVGAGI. The CDR3 runs 11 residues. CDR3 nucleotide sequence: TGTGCCGCCGGTCTGGAGCGCGGCCAGTTCTTC. This gives the protein CAAGLERGQFF.

For the CDR3, the DNA is TGTGCTAGTGGTTTGGCCGGACAGGGAAACACCATATATTTT. The encoded protein is CASGLAGQGNTIYF. The gene calls are TRBV12-5 and TRBJ1-3; a weak D match, TRBD1 (6 bases). The germline V gene encodes CDR1 LGHNT and CDR2 FRNRAP. The CDR3 covers 14 residues. V lost 1 base and J lost 4, with 8 bases in between.

The chain carries TRBV27 and TRBJ2-7; a possible D gene is TRBD1 (6 bases). The V end was cut by 6 bases, the J end by 2 bases, with 20 bases between. This CDR3 spans 16 amino acids. Per the germline V gene, CDR1 is MNHEY and CDR2 is SMNVEV (reference sequence). The CDR3 DNA follows: TGTGCCAGCAGCACATCCGCAGGACAGAGAGCCTACGAGCAGTACTTC. Amino acid sequence: CASSTSAGQRAYEQYF.

This chain connects TRBV5-6 to TRBJ2-1, with 13 nucleotides matching TRBD2. Germline assignment: CDR1 SGHDT and CDR2 YYEEEE. The length of the CDR3 is 16 residues. Trimming took 4 bases from V and 8 from J; bases not matched to a gene: 9. In nucleotides, the CDR3 is TGTGCCAGCAGCACCTCCGGGACTAGCGGGACCTATGAGCAGTTCTTC. Amino acid sequence: CASSTSGTSGTYEQFF.

V is TRBV9 and J is TRBJ1-1; a possible D gene is TRBD1 (6 bases). This CDR3 has 15 residues. Trimming stripped 4 bases from V and 3 bases from J, with 16 bases between. Germline V gene lookup returns CDR1 SGDLS and CDR2 YYNGEE. DNA for the CDR3: TGTGCCAGCAGCCCAGACCAGGGGCCGGACACTGAAGCTTTCTTT. Translating gives CASSPDQGPDTEAFF.

This clone appeared once. Distinct nucleotide sequences in the sample also encode this CDR3. The V and J genes are TRBV11-2 and TRBJ2-7; D is possibly TRBD1 (6 bases). V gave up 1 base and J gave up 2 bases, with 9 bases separating them. The germline gives CDR1 SGHAT, CDR2 FQNNGV. The CDR3 extends over 14 amino acids. DNA for the CDR3: TGTGCCAGCAGCTTAGTTACAGGGCCCTACGAGCAGTACTTC. The encoded protein is CASSLVTGPYEQYF.

This clone was counted a single time. The V gene is TRBV4-1, the J gene TRBJ2-3; D may be TRBD2 (5 bases). The V end was cut by 0 bases, the J end by 0 bases, with 13 bases between. Germline values: CDR1 MGHRA, CDR2 YSYEKL. This CDR3 contains 17 residues. The DNA of the CDR3 is TGCGCCAGCAGCCAAGATGGATATTGGACTAGCACAGATACGCAGTATTTT. Protein product: CASSQDGYWTSTDTQYF.

To note about this clone: This sample includes further DNA sequences coding for the same CDR3. This sequence joins TRBV27 and TRBJ2-7; D is perhaps TRBD1 or TRBD2 (5 bases each). The CDR3 extends over 14 amino acids. Trimming stripped 2 bases from V and 4 bases from J, with 12 bases between. Germline lookup yields CDR1 MNHEY and CDR2 SMNVEV (reference sequence). CDR3 sequence reads: CASSLKGSPYEQYF. CDR3 coding DNA: TGTGCCAGCAGTTTAAAGGGGAGCCCGTACGAGCAGTACTTC.

This chain connects TRBV6-6 to TRBJ2-7; D may be TRBD1 (6 bases). V was shortened by 2 bases and J by 3 bases, with 11 bases between the two germline ends. This CDR3 is built from 14 residues. Germline lookup yields CDR1 MNHNY and CDR2 SVGAGI (reference sequence). As DNA, the CDR3 is TGTGCCAGCAGTTACGCCGGACAGATCTACGAGCAGTACTTC. Translated, it gives CASSYAGQIYEQYF.